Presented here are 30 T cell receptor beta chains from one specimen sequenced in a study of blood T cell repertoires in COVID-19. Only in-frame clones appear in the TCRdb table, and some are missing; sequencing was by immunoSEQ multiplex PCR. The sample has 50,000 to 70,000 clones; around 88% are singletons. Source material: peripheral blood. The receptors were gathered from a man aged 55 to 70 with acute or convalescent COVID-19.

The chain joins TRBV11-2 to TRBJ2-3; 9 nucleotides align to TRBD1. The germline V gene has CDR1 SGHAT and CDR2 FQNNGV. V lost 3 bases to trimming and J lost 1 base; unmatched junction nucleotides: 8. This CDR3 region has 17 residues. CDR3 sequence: CASSFQTGGFGTDTQYF. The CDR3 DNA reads TGTGCCAGCAGCTTTCAGACAGGGGGATTTGGCACAGATACGCAGTATTTT.

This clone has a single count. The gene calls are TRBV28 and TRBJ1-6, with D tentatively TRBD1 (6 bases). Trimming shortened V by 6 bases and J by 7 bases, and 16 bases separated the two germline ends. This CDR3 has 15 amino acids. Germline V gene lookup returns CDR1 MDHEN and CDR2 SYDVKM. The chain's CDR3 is CASRTPGRGNSPLHF. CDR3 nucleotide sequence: TGTGCCAGCAGAACCCCTGGGAGGGGGAATTCACCCCTCCACTTT.

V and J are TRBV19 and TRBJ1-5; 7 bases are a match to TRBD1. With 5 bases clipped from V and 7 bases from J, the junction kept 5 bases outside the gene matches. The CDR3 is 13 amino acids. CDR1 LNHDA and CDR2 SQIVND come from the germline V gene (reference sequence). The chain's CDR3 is CASSYRGSQPQHF. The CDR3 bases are TGTGCCAGTAGTTACAGGGGAAGCCAGCCCCAGCATTTT.

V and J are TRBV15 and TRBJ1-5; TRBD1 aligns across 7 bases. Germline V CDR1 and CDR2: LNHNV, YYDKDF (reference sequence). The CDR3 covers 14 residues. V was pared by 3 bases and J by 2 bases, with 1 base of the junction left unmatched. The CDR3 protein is CATSRDRRNQPQHF. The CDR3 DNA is TGTGCCACCAGCAGGGACAGGCGCAATCAGCCCCAGCATTTT.

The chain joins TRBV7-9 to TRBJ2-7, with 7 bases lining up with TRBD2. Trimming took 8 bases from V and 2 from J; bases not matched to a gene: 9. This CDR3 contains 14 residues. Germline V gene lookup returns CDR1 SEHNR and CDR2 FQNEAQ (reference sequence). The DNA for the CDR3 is TGTGCCAGCGGGAATAGCGGGTTTACCTACGAGCAGTACTTC. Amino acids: CASGNSGFTYEQYF. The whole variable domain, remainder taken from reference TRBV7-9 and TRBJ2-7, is DTGVSQNPRHKITKRGQNVTFRCDPISEHNRLYWYRQTLGQGPEFLTYFQNEAQLEKSRLLSDRFSAERPKGSFSTLEIQRTEQGDSAMYLCASGNSGFTYEQYFGPGTRLTVT.

The CDR3 DNA reads as TGTGCCAGCAACCCTGACAGGGCTAGTAAAAATTCACCCCTCCACTTT. As protein: CASNPDRASKNSPLHF. The chain employs TRBV2 and TRBJ1-6; 7 bases are shared with TRBD1. Germline CDR1 reads SNHLY; CDR2 reads FYNNEI. The CDR3 is 16 amino acids. Germline trimming cut 7 bases from V and 7 bases from J; bases unmatched to any gene: 13. Based on the CDR3 plus reference TRBV2 and TRBJ1-6, the full variable domain is EPEVTQTPSHQVTQMGQEVILRCVPISNHLYFYWYRQILGQKVEFLVSFYNNEISEKSEIFDDQFSVERPDGSNFTLKIRSTKLEDSAMYFCASNPDRASKNSPLHFGNGTRLTVT.

The CDR3 bases are TGCGCCAGCAGCTCCCCCGGGACTCCTTTTCGCCGGGGCTATGGCTACACCTTC. It translates to CASSSPGTPFRRGYGYTF. The chain links TRBV5-1 to TRBJ1-2; D may be TRBD1 (5 bases). Trimming took 3 bases from V and 4 from J, leaving 25 bases between them. Germline V CDR1 and CDR2: SGHRS, YFSETQ. The CDR3 spans 18 residues.

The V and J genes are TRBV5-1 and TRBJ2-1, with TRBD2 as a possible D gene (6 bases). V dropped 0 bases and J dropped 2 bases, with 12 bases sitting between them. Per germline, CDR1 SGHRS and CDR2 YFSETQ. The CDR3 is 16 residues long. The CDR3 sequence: CASSLVGSGTYNEQFF. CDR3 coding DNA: TGCGCCAGCAGCTTGGTTGGTAGCGGAACCTACAATGAGCAGTTCTTC.

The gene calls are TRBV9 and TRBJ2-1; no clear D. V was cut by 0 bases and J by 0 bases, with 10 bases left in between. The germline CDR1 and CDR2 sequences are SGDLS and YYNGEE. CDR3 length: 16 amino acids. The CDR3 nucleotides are TGTGCCAGCAGCGTAGGGGCGCAAAGCTCCTACAATGAGCAGTTCTTC. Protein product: CASSVGAQSSYNEQFF. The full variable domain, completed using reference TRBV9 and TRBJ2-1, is DSGVTQTPKHLITATGQRVTLRCSPRSGDLSVYWYQQSLDQGLQFLIQYYNGEERAKGNILERFSAQQFPDLHSELNLSSLELGDSALYFCASSVGAQSSYNEQFFGPGTRLTVL.

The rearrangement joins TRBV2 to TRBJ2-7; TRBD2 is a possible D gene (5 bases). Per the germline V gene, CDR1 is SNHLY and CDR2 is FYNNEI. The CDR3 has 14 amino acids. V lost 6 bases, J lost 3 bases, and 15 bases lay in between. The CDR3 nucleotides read TGTGCCAGCAGCCCCCAGAGCCGGGGCTACGAGCAGTACTTC. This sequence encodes CASSPQSRGYEQYF.

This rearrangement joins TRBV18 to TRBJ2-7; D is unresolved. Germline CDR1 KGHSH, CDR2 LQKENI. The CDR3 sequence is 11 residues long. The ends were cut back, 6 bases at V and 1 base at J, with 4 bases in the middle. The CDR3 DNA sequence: TGTGCCAGCTCGACATCCTACGAGCAGTACTTC. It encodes CASSTSYEQYF.

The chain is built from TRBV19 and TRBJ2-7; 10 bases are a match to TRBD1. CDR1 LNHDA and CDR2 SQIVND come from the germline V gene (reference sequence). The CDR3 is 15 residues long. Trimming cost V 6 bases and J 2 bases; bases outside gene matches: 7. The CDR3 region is CASRWGQGSTYEQYF. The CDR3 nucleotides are TGTGCCAGTAGATGGGGACAGGGGTCCACCTACGAGCAGTACTTC.

CDR3 residues: CASSYSQTGNTEAFF. The DNA of the CDR3 is TGTGCCAGCAGTTACTCGCAGACGGGGAACACTGAAGCTTTCTTT. The chain carries TRBV6-5 and TRBJ1-1; no firm D call. CDR1 and CDR2 (germline): MNHEY, SVGAGI. Trimming removed 0 bases from V and 1 base from J, with 9 bases in between. The CDR3 extends over 15 amino acids.

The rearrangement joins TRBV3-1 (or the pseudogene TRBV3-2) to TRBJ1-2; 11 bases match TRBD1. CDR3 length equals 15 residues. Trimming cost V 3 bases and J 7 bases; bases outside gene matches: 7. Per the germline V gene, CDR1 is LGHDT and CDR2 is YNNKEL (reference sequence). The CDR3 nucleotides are TGTGCCAGCAGCCAGTACGGACAGGGGGCGTCTGGCTACACCTTC. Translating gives CASSQYGQGASGYTF.

The CDR3 reads CSARLAETQYF. CDR3 DNA: TGCAGTGCAAGACTAGCGGAGACCCAGTACTTC. The gene calls are TRBV20-1 and TRBJ2-5, with 8 bases that match TRBD2. Germline trimming cut 6 bases from V and 5 bases from J; bases unmatched to any gene: 2. Germline V gene data show CDR1 as DFQATT and CDR2 as SNEGSKA (reference sequence). This CDR3 spans 11 amino acids.

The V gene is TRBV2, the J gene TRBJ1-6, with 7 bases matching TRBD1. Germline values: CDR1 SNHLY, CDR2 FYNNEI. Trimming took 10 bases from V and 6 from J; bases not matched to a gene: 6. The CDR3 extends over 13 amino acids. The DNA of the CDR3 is TGTGCCACCCAGACAGGGTCTAATTCACCCCTCCACTTT. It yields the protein CATQTGSNSPLHF.

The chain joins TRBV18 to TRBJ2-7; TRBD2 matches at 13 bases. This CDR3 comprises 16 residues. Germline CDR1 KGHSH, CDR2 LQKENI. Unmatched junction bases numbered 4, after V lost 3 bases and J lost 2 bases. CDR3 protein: CASSPMTSGGTYEQYF. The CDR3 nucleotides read TGTGCCAGCTCACCGATGACTAGCGGGGGGACCTACGAGCAGTACTTC.

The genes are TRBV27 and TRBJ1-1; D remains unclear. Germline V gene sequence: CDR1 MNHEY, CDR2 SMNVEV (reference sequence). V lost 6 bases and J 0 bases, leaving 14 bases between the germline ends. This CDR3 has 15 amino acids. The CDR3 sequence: CASSRWQVMNTEAFF. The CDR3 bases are TGTGCCAGCAGCCGATGGCAGGTAATGAACACTGAAGCTTTCTTT.

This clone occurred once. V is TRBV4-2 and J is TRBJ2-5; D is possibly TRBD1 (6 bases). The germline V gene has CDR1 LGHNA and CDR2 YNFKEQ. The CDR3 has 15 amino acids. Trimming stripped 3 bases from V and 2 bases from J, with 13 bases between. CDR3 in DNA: TGTGCCAGCAGCCAGGAACGGCAGGGGCAAGAGACCCAGTACTTC. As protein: CASSQERQGQETQYF.

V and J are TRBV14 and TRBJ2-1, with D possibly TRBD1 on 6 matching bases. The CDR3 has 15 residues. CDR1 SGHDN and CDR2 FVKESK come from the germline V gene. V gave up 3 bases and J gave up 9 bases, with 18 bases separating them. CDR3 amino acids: CASSQRNTGLLEQFF. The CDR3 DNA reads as TGTGCCAGCAGCCAGAGGAACACAGGGTTGCTTGAGCAGTTCTTC.

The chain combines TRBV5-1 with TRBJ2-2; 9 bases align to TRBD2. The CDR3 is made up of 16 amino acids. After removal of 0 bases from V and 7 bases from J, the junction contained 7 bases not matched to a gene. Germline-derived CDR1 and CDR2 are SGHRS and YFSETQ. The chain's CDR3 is CASSLEGLAGVGELFF. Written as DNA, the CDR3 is TGCGCCAGCAGCTTGGAGGGCTTAGCGGGAGTCGGGGAGCTGTTTTTT.

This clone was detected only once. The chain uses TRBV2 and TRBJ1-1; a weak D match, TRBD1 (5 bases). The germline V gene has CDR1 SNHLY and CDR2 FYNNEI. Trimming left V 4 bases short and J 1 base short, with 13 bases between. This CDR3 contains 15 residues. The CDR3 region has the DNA TGTGCCAGCAGTGGCGGTCGACAGAAGAACACTGAAGCTTTCTTT. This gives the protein CASSGGRQKNTEAFF.

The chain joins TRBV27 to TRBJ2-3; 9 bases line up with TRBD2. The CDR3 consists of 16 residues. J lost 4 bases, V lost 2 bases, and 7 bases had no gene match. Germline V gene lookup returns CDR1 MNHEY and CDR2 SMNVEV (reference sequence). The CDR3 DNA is TGTGCCAGCAGTTTACGGGCGGGAGGGCCCCCAGATACGCAGTATTTT. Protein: CASSLRAGGPPDTQYF.

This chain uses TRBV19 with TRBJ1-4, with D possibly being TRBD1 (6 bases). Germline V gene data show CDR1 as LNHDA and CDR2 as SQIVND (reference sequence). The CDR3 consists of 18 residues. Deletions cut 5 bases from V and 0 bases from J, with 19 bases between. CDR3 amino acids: CASSLRTALFATNEKLFF. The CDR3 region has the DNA TGTGCCAGTAGTCTGCGGACAGCTCTTTTTGCAACTAATGAAAAACTGTTTTTT.

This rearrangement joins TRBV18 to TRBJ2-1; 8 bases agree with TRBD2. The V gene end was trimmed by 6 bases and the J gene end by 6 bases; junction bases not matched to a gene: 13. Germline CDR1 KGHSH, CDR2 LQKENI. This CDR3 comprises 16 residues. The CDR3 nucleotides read TGTGCCAGCTCCCCCTTCGGGGGGGCTGAAGGCAATGAGCAGTTCTTC. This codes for CASSPFGGAEGNEQFF.

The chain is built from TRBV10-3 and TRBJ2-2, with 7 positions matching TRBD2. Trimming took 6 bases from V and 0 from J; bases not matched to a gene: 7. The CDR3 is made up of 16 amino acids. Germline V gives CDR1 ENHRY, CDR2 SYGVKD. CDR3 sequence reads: CAIRGSGISNTGELFF. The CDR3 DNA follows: TGTGCCATCAGGGGGAGCGGGATATCGAACACCGGGGAGCTGTTTTTT.

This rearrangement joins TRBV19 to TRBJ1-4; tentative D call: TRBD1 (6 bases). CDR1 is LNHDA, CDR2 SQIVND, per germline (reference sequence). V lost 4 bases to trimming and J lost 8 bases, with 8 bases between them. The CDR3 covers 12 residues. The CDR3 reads CASSNTGEKLFF. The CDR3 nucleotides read TGTGCCAGTAGTAACACAGGGGAAAAACTGTTTTTT.

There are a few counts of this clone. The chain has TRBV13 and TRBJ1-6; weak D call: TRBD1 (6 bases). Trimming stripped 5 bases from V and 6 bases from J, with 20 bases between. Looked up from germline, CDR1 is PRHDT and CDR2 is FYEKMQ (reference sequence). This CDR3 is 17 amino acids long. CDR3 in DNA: TGTGCCAGCAGCCCAGGTGGAAGTACAGGGCCTAATTCACCCCTCCACTTT. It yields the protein CASSPGGSTGPNSPLHF.

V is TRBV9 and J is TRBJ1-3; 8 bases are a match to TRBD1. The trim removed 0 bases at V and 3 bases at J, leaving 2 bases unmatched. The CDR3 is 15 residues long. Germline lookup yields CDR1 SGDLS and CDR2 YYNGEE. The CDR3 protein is CASSVVDRGGNTIYF. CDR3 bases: TGTGCCAGCAGCGTAGTCGACAGGGGTGGAAACACCATATATTTT.

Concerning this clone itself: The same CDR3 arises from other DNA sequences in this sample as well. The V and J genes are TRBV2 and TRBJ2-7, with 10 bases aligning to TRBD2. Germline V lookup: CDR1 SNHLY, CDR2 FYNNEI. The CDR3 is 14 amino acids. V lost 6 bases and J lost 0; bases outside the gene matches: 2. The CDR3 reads CASRSSGSSYEQYF. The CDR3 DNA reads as TGTGCCAGCAGATCTAGCGGGAGCTCCTACGAGCAGTACTTC.